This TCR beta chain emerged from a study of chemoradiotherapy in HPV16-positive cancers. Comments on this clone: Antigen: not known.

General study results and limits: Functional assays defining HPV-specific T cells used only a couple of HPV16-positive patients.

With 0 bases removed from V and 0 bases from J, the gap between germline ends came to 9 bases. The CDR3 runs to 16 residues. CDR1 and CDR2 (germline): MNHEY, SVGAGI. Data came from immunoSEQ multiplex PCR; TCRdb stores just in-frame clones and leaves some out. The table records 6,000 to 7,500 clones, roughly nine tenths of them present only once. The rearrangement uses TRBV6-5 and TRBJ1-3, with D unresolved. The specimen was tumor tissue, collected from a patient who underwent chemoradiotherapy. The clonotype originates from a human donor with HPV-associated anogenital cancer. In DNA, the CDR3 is TGTGCCAGCAGTTACTCGTTCGAGAGCTCTGGAAACACCATATATTTT. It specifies CASSYSFESSGNTIYF.